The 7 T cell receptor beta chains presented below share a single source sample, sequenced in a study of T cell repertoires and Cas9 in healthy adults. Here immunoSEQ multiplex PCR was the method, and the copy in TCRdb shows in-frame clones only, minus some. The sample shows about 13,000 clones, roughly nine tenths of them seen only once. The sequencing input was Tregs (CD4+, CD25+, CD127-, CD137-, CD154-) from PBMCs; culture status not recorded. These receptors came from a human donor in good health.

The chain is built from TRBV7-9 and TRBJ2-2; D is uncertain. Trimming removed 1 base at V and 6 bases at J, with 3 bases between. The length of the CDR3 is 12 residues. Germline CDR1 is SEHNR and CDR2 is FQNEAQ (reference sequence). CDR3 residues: CASSLEAGELFF. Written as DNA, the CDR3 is TGTGCCAGCAGCTTAGAGGCCGGGGAGCTGTTTTTT.

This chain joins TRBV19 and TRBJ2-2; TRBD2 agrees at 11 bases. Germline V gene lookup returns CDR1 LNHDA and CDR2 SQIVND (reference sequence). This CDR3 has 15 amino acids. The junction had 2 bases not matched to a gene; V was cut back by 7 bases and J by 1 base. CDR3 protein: CASKGTSGNTGELFF. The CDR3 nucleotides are TGTGCCAGTAAGGGGACTAGCGGGAACACCGGGGAGCTGTTTTTT.

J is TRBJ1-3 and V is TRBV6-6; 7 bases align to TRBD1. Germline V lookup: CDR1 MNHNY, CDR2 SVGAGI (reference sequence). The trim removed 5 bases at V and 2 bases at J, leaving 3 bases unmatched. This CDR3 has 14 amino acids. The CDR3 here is CASSLQGTGNTIYF. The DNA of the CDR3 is TGTGCCAGCAGTCTACAGGGGACTGGAAACACCATATATTTT.

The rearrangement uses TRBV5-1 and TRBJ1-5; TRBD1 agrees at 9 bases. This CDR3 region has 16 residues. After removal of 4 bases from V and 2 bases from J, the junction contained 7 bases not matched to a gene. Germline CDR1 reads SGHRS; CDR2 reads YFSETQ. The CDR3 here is CASSTGTGPGNQPQHF. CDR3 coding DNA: TGCGCCAGCAGCACCGGGACAGGGCCTGGCAATCAGCCCCAGCATTTT.

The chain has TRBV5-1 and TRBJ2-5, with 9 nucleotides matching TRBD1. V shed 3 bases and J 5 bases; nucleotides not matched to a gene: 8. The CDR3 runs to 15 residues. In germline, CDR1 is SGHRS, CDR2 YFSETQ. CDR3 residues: CASSWGTGYRETQYF. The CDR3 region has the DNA TGCGCCAGCAGCTGGGGGACAGGGTATAGGGAGACCCAGTACTTC.

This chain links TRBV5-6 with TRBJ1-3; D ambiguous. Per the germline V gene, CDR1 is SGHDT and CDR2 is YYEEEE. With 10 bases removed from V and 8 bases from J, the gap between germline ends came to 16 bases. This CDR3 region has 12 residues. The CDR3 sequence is CASGGLRDTIYF. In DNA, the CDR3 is TGTGCCTCAGGTGGGCTCCGGGACACCATATATTTT.

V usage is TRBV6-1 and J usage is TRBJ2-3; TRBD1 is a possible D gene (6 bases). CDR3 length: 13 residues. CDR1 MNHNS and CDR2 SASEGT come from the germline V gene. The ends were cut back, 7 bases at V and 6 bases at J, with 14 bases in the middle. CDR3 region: CASNNRAVDTQYF. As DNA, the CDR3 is TGTGCCAGCAATAACAGGGCCGTGGATACGCAGTATTTT.